Following are 26 T cell receptor beta chains from one sample sequenced in a study of response to subunit inactivated influenza vaccine. One entry per CDR3 protein results from TCRdb running MiXCR on the RT-PCR reads. The sample carries approximately 700,000 distinct CDR3 sequences, approximately 15% recorded once. The material was PBMCs from blood, obtained about 14 days before vaccination. Source of these receptors: a man aged 50 to 60 who received an inactivated influenza vaccine.

The rearrangement joins TRBV7-2 to TRBJ2-7; no reliable D call. The germline V gene has CDR1 SGHTA and CDR2 FQGNSA. Between the trimmed V and J ends, which lost 1 base and 2 bases, there was a span of 12 bases. CDR3 length: 15 residues. DNA of the CDR3: TGTGCCAGCAGCTTAGGCCGATTCGGGCCCTACGAGCAGTACTTC. This gives the protein CASSLGRFGPYEQYF.

The DNA of the CDR3 is TGTGCCAGCAGCTCCGTGAGGGGGGGAGGATCCTACGAGCAGTACTTC. It is translated as CASSSVRGGGSYEQYF. The chain couples TRBV7-2 to TRBJ2-7; possible D gene TRBD2, 7 bases. Trimming took off 4 bases at V and 1 base at J, with 17 bases between the two ends. This CDR3 contains 16 residues. CDR1 is SGHTA and CDR2 is FQGNSA in the germline V gene.

This chain links TRBV4-1 with TRBJ2-7; TRBD2 aligns across 11 bases. The length of the CDR3 is 15 residues. After removal of 1 base from V and 5 bases from J, the junction contained 4 bases not matched to a gene. Germline CDR1 reads MGHRA; CDR2 reads YSYEKL. The CDR3 DNA sequence: TGCGCCAGCAGCCAAGCCGGGACTAGCGGTGACGAGCAGTACTTC. This encodes CASSQAGTSGDEQYF.

For the CDR3, the DNA is TGCGCCAGCAGCAATAGCGCCCCGGGACTGTCGTCTGCAGATACGCAGTATTTT. Its protein product is CASSNSAPGLSSADTQYF. V usage is TRBV5-1 and J usage is TRBJ2-3; D is perhaps TRBD2 (6 bases). CDR1 SGHRS and CDR2 YFSETQ come from the germline V gene. V was trimmed by 4 bases and J by 4 bases, leaving 25 bases between them. The CDR3 sequence is 18 residues long.

The V gene is TRBV2, the J gene TRBJ2-7, with D maybe TRBD1 (5 bases). CDR1 and CDR2 from the germline V gene are SNHLY and FYNNEI. V lost 2 bases to trimming and J lost 2 bases, with 10 bases between them. This CDR3 region has 14 residues. The CDR3 loop reads CASSERGATYEQYF. Here the CDR3 DNA reads TGTGCCAGCAGTGAAAGGGGCGCGACCTACGAGCAGTACTTC.

This clonotype was seen at least ten times. The chain couples TRBV6-1 to TRBJ1-4; perhaps TRBD1 as D (5 bases). The ends were cut back, 3 bases at V and 7 bases at J, with 18 bases in the middle. The CDR3 has 16 amino acids. Germline V gene lookup returns CDR1 MNHNS and CDR2 SASEGT. The CDR3 reads CASSDRRQPSGEKLFF. As DNA, the CDR3 is TGTGCCAGCAGTGACAGAAGACAGCCGAGCGGTGAAAAACTGTTTTTT.

This clonotype has ten or more counts. This chain joins TRBV3-1 and TRBJ2-5; no clear D gene. V shed 1 base and J shed 1 base, with 7 bases lying between them. The V gene's germline CDR1 is LGHDT and CDR2 YNNKEL (reference sequence). The CDR3 has 14 residues. CDR3 protein: CASSQVLSQETQYF. Written as DNA, the CDR3 is TGTGCCAGCAGCCAAGTCCTTAGCCAAGAGACCCAGTACTTC.

The gene calls are TRBV4-2 and TRBJ2-4, with D tentatively TRBD1 (6 bases). Trimming took 6 bases from V and 6 from J, leaving 15 bases between them. CDR1 and CDR2 (germline): LGHNA, YNFKEQ. This CDR3 is built from 14 residues. The CDR3 sequence: CASSHDRGINIQYF. The DNA for the CDR3 is TGTGCCAGCAGTCACGATAGGGGGATAAACATTCAGTACTTC.

The chain is built from TRBV20-1 and TRBJ2-7; D is possibly TRBD2 (5 bases). The V and J ends lost 6 bases and 1 base respectively, with 13 bases between them. The length of the CDR3 is 13 residues. Germline V gene sequence: CDR1 DFQATT, CDR2 SNEGSKA (reference sequence). The CDR3 sequence: CSAPTRGSYEQYF. The CDR3 bases are TGCAGTGCCCCTACCCGGGGTTCCTACGAGCAGTACTTC.

This clonotype was observed a few times. This sequence joins TRBV3-1 and TRBJ2-5; D assignment may be TRBD1 or TRBD2 (5 bases each). The CDR3 runs to 12 residues. Trimming shortened V by 4 bases and J by 9 bases, and 12 bases separated the two germline ends. CDR1 LGHDT and CDR2 YNNKEL come from the germline V gene (reference sequence). CDR3 in DNA: TGTGCCAGCAGCCCCGGGACCCTGGCCCAGTACTTC. Translating gives CASSPGTLAQYF.

Concerning this clonotype itself: A read error may account for a junction end that differs from germline. This rearrangement joins TRBV4-2 to TRBJ2-5, with TRBD1 as a possible D gene (6 bases). In germline, CDR1 is LGHNA, CDR2 YNFKEQ. CDR3 length equals 14 residues. CDR3 DNA sequence: TGTGCCGGCAGCCAAGGACAGTTCCAAGAGACCCAGTACTTC. Residues: CAGSQGQFQETQYF.

V and J are TRBV5-1 and TRBJ2-5, with TRBD1 identical over 9 bases. Germline V CDR1 and CDR2: SGHRS, YFSETQ. V was pared by 0 bases and J by 3 bases, with 3 bases of the junction left unmatched. The CDR3 contains 15 residues. CDR3: CASSLGTGEEETQYF. The CDR3, as DNA: TGCGCCAGCAGCTTGGGGACAGGGGAAGAAGAGACCCAGTACTTC.

The chain links TRBV18 to TRBJ2-7; unclear D gene. The CDR3 consists of 16 residues. V was clipped by 1 base and J by 0 bases, with 13 bases between them. CDR1 and CDR2 from the germline V gene are KGHSH and LQKENI. DNA of the CDR3: TGTGCCAGCTCACCACGTATTGCCCAGAGCTCCTACGAGCAGTACTTC. This codes for CASSPRIAQSSYEQYF.

This clonotype was seen more than once but under ten times. The chain links TRBV24-1 to TRBJ1-1; D gene ambiguous. The CDR3 loop spans 13 amino acids. Trimming removed 1 base from V and 9 bases from J, with 11 bases in between. CDR1 and CDR2 from the germline V gene are KGHDR and SFDVKD. CDR3 sequence (DNA): TGTGCCACCAGTGATTTAGGCAGCGGCAAAGCTTTCTTT. This gives the protein CATSDLGSGKAFF.

V is TRBV6-2 or TRBV6-3 and J is TRBJ2-1, with TRBD2 matching 15 bases. The ends lost 0 bases at V and 0 bases at J; junction bases unmatched: 9. This CDR3 has 21 amino acids. Germline CDR1 reads MNHEY; CDR2 reads SVGEGT. CDR3 sequence: CASSYSDFGTSGRTSYNEQFF. Here the CDR3 DNA reads TGTGCCAGCAGTTACTCAGACTTCGGGACTAGCGGGAGGACCTCCTACAATGAGCAGTTCTTC.

The chain links TRBV4-3 to TRBJ2-7, with TRBD2 identical over 13 bases. The CDR3 covers 17 residues. The ends lost 1 base at V and 2 bases at J; junction bases unmatched: 5. CDR1 and CDR2 (germline): LGHNA, YSLEER. Here the CDR3 DNA reads TGCGCCAGCAGCCAAGCCCTACTAGCGGGGGGGCCCTACGAGCAGTACTTC. Translation: CASSQALLAGGPYEQYF.

This chain connects TRBV6-1 to TRBJ2-7; TRBD1 agrees at 7 bases. Trimming at V came to 5 bases and at J to 2 bases, leaving 6 bases not matched to a gene. CDR3 length equals 14 residues. The V gene's germline CDR1 is MNHNS and CDR2 SASEGT. CDR3 DNA: TGTGCCAGCAGTCAGACAGGGACCCCCTACGAGCAGTACTTC. Protein product: CASSQTGTPYEQYF.

The chain combines TRBV28 with TRBJ1-6; 8 bases align to TRBD1. The CDR3 loop spans 15 amino acids. V lost 6 bases to trimming and J lost 6 bases; unmatched junction nucleotides: 7. Germline V CDR1 and CDR2: MDHEN, SYDVKM. CDR3 in amino acids: CASRNDRGGNSPLHF. The CDR3 nucleotides read TGTGCCAGCAGAAACGACAGGGGTGGTAATTCACCCCTCCACTTT.

The chain recombines TRBV9 with TRBJ2-3; TRBD2 matches at 7 bases. V shed 0 bases, J shed 3 bases, and the junction held 7 bases outside the gene matches. The CDR3 covers 16 residues. From germline, CDR1 is SGDLS and CDR2 YYNGEE. CDR3 sequence: CASSVGDGRTTDTQYF. The CDR3 bases are TGTGCCAGCAGCGTAGGTGACGGGAGGACGACAGATACGCAGTATTTT.

The sample holds a few counts of this clonotype. The V and J genes are TRBV20-1 and TRBJ1-5; D is unclear. Germline CDR1 and CDR2: DFQATT and SNEGSKA (reference sequence). The CDR3 covers 15 residues. The ends were cut back, 1 base at V and 4 bases at J, with 14 bases in the middle. CDR3 DNA sequence: TGCAGTGCTAGAGCCGGGATAACTAGGAATCAGCCCCAGCATTTT. Encoded protein: CSARAGITRNQPQHF.

Only a few counts were recorded for this clonotype. The chain links TRBV6-1 to TRBJ1-1, with D unresolved. The CDR3 extends over 14 amino acids. The germline V and J ends were trimmed by 7 bases and 1 base, with 13 bases remaining between them. Germline CDR1 reads MNHNS; CDR2 reads SASEGT. The CDR3 sequence: CASIGLDKNTEAFF. The CDR3 DNA reads TGTGCCAGCATCGGACTTGACAAGAACACTGAAGCTTTCTTT.

This clonotype was recorded a few times. The CDR3: CASSGTPLTDTQYF. CDR3 nucleotides: TGTGCCAGCAGCGGGACACCCCTCACAGATACGCAGTATTTT. The chain carries TRBV14 and TRBJ2-3; TRBD1 might be the D (6 bases). The V gene lost 5 bases and the J gene lost 2 bases, with 11 bases spanning the gap. CDR1 and CDR2 (germline): SGHDN, FVKESK. CDR3 length: 14 residues.

This clonotype was counted between two and nine times. The CDR3 is CSVEEQGLISGNTIYF. The DNA for the CDR3 is TGCAGCGTTGAAGAGCAGGGGCTAATCTCTGGAAACACCATATATTTT. The rearrangement links TRBV29-1 to TRBJ1-3, with D possibly being TRBD1 (6 bases). Between the trimmed V and J ends, which lost 0 bases and 0 bases, there was a span of 12 bases. Germline lookup yields CDR1 SQVTM and CDR2 ANQGSEA. This CDR3 has 16 amino acids.

There are a few counts of this clonotype. The rearrangement links TRBV29-1 to TRBJ2-3; no clear D. V was clipped by 6 bases and J by 3 bases, with 10 bases between them. This CDR3 contains 12 residues. Germline V CDR1 and CDR2: SQVTM, ANQGSEA. Here the CDR3 reads CSVPVETDTQYF. The CDR3 region has the DNA TGCAGCGTCCCCGTGGAGACAGATACGCAGTATTTT.

The V and J genes are TRBV9 and TRBJ2-7, with D unclear. In germline, CDR1 is SGDLS, CDR2 YYNGEE. The V gene lost 4 bases and the J gene lost 6 bases, with 14 bases spanning the gap. This CDR3 spans 13 amino acids. For the CDR3, the DNA is TGTGCCAGCAGCTTAGGCATGGTCACCGAGCAGTACTTC. This sequence encodes CASSLGMVTEQYF.

Only a few counts were recorded for this clonotype. V gene TRBV5-1 combines with J gene TRBJ1-1; D not resolved. Trimming removed 0 bases at V and 1 base at J, with 10 bases between. The CDR3 runs to 15 residues. Germline CDR1 SGHRS, CDR2 YFSETQ. The CDR3 protein is CASSLAAGKNTEAFF. CDR3 coding DNA: TGCGCCAGCAGCTTGGCCGCAGGAAAGAACACTGAAGCTTTCTTT.